The present TCR beta chain was sequenced within a study of blood T cells in healthy people across ages. Study summary: About one barcoded beta molecule per two T cells was captured by template switching. General study findings and limits: Among long-lived donors, naive CD4+ cells were more numerous and diversity higher than in aged donors.

This clonotype was seen ten or more times. No antigen is known for it. CDR1 is LGHNA and CDR2 is YSLEER in the germline V gene. V was cut by 0 bases and J by 4 bases, with 10 bases left in between. The CDR3 extends over 16 amino acids. For the second PCR, which ran for 7 to 11 cycles, a sample-barcoded 5' primer and a J-beta primer mix were used. MiXCR was run by TCRdb on the 5' RACE reads, yielding one entry per CDR3 protein. Of about 1.7 million distinct CDR3 sequences listed, 28% are singletons. Per individual sample, total RNA of at least 6 micrograms was extracted. The specimen was blood. This TCR came from a woman younger than 45 in good health. The gene calls are TRBV4-3 and TRBJ1-6; D gene unclear. CDR3 in amino acids: CASSQDAAPYNSPLHF. CDR3 bases: TGCGCCAGCAGCCAAGATGCGGCACCATATAATTCACCCCTCCACTTT.